The rows below give T cell receptor beta chains drawn from one sample of a study of OX40 agonist ivuxolimab in advanced cancers. Assay used: immunoSEQ multiplex PCR; TCRdb lists only in-frame clones, some missing. The top ten clones hold more than 25% of a sample with approximately 31,000 clones, 80% to 90% of them seen once. This sample comprised CD4+ or CD8+ T cells sorted from blood, obtained in a trial of the OX40 agonist ivuxolimab. The origin of the receptors is an adult with an advanced solid tumor such as melanoma, head and neck, liver or kidney cancer. Each CDR3 is given with its conserved first and last residue. A D gene is named only where the DNA matches it firmly. Only part of the rows carry a size: once, few, many, or a class if the clone is expanded.

j_call	d_call	clone_size	v_call	cdr3_aa	cdr3_nt
TRBJ1-1	-	-	TRBV5-1	CASSFGQGTGEAFF	TGCGCCAGCAGCTTTGGTCAGGGTACCGGTGAAGCTTTCTTT
TRBJ2-5	-	-	TRBV12-5	CASGRGPAETQYF	TGTGCTAGTGGCCGGGGTCCCGCGGAGACCCAGTACTTC
TRBJ2-5	-	-	TRBV19	CASNPTGGREGTQYF	TGTGCCAGTAATCCAACAGGGGGCCGGGAGGGGACCCAGTACTTC
TRBJ2-3	TRBD2	once	TRBV6-5	CASSRSGLVVDTQYF	TGTGCCAGCAGTCGATCGGGACTAGTTGTAGATACGCAGTATTTT
TRBJ1-2	-	-	TRBV10-3	CAISERGISNYGYTF	TGTGCCATCAGTGAAAGAGGGATCTCCAACTATGGCTACACCTTC
TRBJ2-1	-	medium-sized	TRBV6-1	CASSEAWLNNEQFF	TGTGCCAGCAGTGAAGCATGGCTAAACAATGAGCAGTTCTTC
TRBJ2-5	-	-	TRBV7-9	CASSFTETQYF	TGTGCCAGCAGCTTCACAGAGACCCAGTACTTC
TRBJ1-5	TRBD1	-	TRBV29-1	CSVRDSWGNQPQHF	TGCAGCGTTAGGGACAGCTGGGGCAATCAGCCCCAGCATTTT
TRBJ1-3	-	-	TRBV2	CASSVPGRAGNTIYF	TGTGCCAGCAGTGTTCCGGGCAGGGCTGGAAACACCATATATTTT
TRBJ2-7	-	-	TRBV11-2	CASSLYRASYEQYF	TGTGCCAGCAGCTTATACAGGGCGTCCTACGAGCAGTACTTC
TRBJ1-2	TRBD1	-	TRBV28	CASSLFRTGGATNYGYTF	TGTGCCAGCAGTTTATTCAGGACAGGGGGCGCGACGAACTATGGCTACACCTTC
TRBJ2-7	TRBD2	-	TRBV4-1	CASSLRLAGYEQYF	TGCGCCAGCAGCCTTCGACTAGCGGGGTACGAGCAGTACTTC
TRBJ2-3	TRBD2	-	TRBV7-9	CASSLETGGPSDTQYF	TGTGCCAGCAGCTTAGAAACGGGAGGGCCATCAGATACGCAGTATTTT
TRBJ1-3	-	-	TRBV9	CASSPRQGQGNTIYF	TGTGCCAGCAGCCCCCGGCAGGGGCAAGGAAACACCATATATTTT
TRBJ1-2	-	once	TRBV28	CASSSGTVGYTF	TGTGCCAGCAGTTCCGGCACAGTTGGCTACACCTTC
TRBJ1-2	-	-	TRBV28	CASSLVPGLGYTF	TGTGCCAGCAGTTTAGTGCCAGGGCTAGGCTACACCTTC
TRBJ2-1	-	-	TRBV2	CASSEIGGLGNEQFF	TGTGCCAGCAGTGAAATAGGGGGTCTGGGCAATGAGCAGTTCTTC
TRBJ2-7	TRBD2	few	TRBV6-5	CASSLAGVNEQYF	TGTGCCAGCAGCTTAGCGGGAGTAAACGAGCAGTACTTC
TRBJ2-1	-	few	TRBV27	CASRLSVNEQFF	TGTGCCAGCAGGCTATCCGTCAATGAGCAGTTCTTC
TRBJ2-5	TRBD2	-	TRBV5-1	CASSPNGAGGETQYF	TGCGCCAGCAGCCCGAACGGAGCGGGAGGAGAGACCCAGTACTTC
TRBJ2-3	-	once	TRBV10-1	CASSETGNTDTQYF	TGCGCCAGCAGTGAAACGGGCAACACAGATACGCAGTATTTT
TRBJ2-3	-	once	TRBV15	CATSSGSGVADTQYF	TGTGCCACCAGCAGTGGGTCGGGAGTTGCAGATACGCAGTATTTT
TRBJ1-4	-	once	TRBV19	CASSIRRSTNEKLFF	TGTGCCAGTAGTATCCGCAGGAGCACGAATGAAAAACTGTTTTTT
TRBJ2-2	TRBD1	once	TRBV11-3	CASSLGPPGGNTGELFF	TGTGCCAGCAGCTTAGGTCCGCCAGGGGGGAACACCGGGGAGCTGTTTTTT
TRBJ2-3	TRBD1	-	TRBV18	CASDRSGTGYDTQYF	TGTGCCAGCGACCGATCAGGGACAGGGTACGATACGCAGTATTTT
TRBJ2-3	TRBD2	-	TRBV6-5	CASSYPAGGAGPQYF	TGTGCCAGCAGTTACCCGGCGGGAGGGGCCGGGCCGCAGTATTTT
TRBJ1-2	-	-	TRBV6-1	CASSVTGIPNYGYTF	TGTGCCAGCAGTGTCACAGGAATCCCTAACTATGGCTACACCTTC
TRBJ2-5	-	once	TRBV6-5	CASSKQETQYF	TGTGCCAGCAGTAAACAAGAGACCCAGTACTTC
TRBJ2-7	-	few	TRBV18	CASSPSSYEQYF	TGTGCCAGCTCACCGAGCTCCTACGAGCAGTACTTC
TRBJ1-1	TRBD1	few	TRBV27	CASSPFGQGTNTEAFF	TGTGCCAGCAGTCCTTTCGGACAGGGGACGAACACTGAAGCTTTCTTT
TRBJ1-1	-	-	TRBV10-3	CASTVAPGVGRNTEAFF	TGTGCCTCCACAGTGGCCCCGGGAGTGGGCAGGAACACTGAAGCTTTCTTT
TRBJ1-4	TRBD1	-	TRBV2	CASSELTGENEKLFF	TGTGCCAGCAGTGAATTAACAGGGGAGAATGAAAAACTGTTTTTT
TRBJ2-1	TRBD1	-	TRBV7-2	CASSTLQGARNEQFF	TGTGCCAGCAGCACCCTACAGGGGGCGCGGAATGAGCAGTTCTTC
TRBJ1-5	TRBD1	-	TRBV28	CASSYHSGGTIYSNQPQHF	TGTGCCAGCAGTTATCATTCAGGGGGAACCATTTATAGCAATCAGCCCCAGCATTTT
TRBJ1-5	-	-	TRBV18	CASSRGGNGQPQHF	TGTGCCAGCTCCCGCGGGGGGAATGGCCAGCCCCAGCATTTT
TRBJ2-5	-	-	TRBV18	CASSPGLQETQYF	TGTGCCAGCTCACCCGGACTGCAAGAGACCCAGTACTTC
TRBJ2-2	TRBD2	-	TRBV28	CASSSPGLSFTGELFF	TGTGCCAGCAGTTCCCCGGGACTATCCTTCACCGGGGAGCTGTTTTTT
TRBJ2-3	TRBD2	-	TRBV19	CASRGLAGVVDTQYF	TGTGCCAGTAGAGGACTAGCGGGAGTCGTAGATACGCAGTATTTT
TRBJ1-1	-	-	TRBV5-1	CASSEGLLNTEAFF	TGCGCCAGCAGCGAGGGACTTTTGAACACTGAAGCTTTCTTT
TRBJ1-2	-	-	TRBV10-2	CASSPDSFLSHTF	TGCGCCAGCAGCCCGGACAGTTTTCTCAGCCACACCTTC
TRBJ2-7	-	once	TRBV10-1	CASSESNAGNPEQYF	TGCGCCAGCAGTGAGTCGAATGCCGGGAATCCCGAGCAGTACTTC
TRBJ2-3	TRBD2	-	TRBV6-1	CASSETLAGGGDTQYF	TGTGCCAGCAGTGAAACATTAGCGGGAGGAGGGGATACGCAGTATTTT
TRBJ1-5	-	-	TRBV6-5	CASSYSSFQPQHF	TGTGCCAGCAGTTACTCGTCCTTTCAGCCCCAGCATTTT
TRBJ2-5	-	-	TRBV18	CASSPRGGTVTETQYF	TGTGCCAGCTCACCACGGGGAGGAACGGTGACGGAGACCCAGTACTTC
TRBJ2-1	-	once	TRBV19	CASSIDRAGSNEQFF	TGTGCCAGTAGTATAGATCGGGCAGGGAGCAATGAGCAGTTCTTC
TRBJ2-1	TRBD2	-	TRBV5-1	CASSLGLAGEQYNEQFF	TGCGCCAGCAGCTTGGGACTAGCGGGAGAGCAATACAATGAACAGTTCTTC
TRBJ2-2	TRBD2	-	TRBV6-6	CASSPAGEDTGELFF	TGTGCCAGCAGCCCGGCGGGGGAGGACACCGGGGAGCTGTTTTTT
TRBJ2-1	TRBD2	-	TRBV4-1	CASSQDSRGKYNEQFF	TGCGCCAGCAGCCAAGATTCGCGGGGGAAATACAATGAGCAGTTCTTC
TRBJ1-1	TRBD1	-	TRBV5-1	CASSRRQGDTEAFF	TGCGCCAGCAGCCGAAGACAGGGGGACACTGAAGCTTTCTTT
TRBJ2-7	TRBD2	-	TRBV6-5	CASSFTGGPVEQYF	TGTGCCAGCAGTTTCACGGGAGGGCCTGTCGAGCAGTACTTC
TRBJ1-5	TRBD1	-	TRBV5-3	CARGQVCNQPQHF	TGTGCCAGGGGACAGGTTTGCAATCAGCCCCAGCATTTT